Below, 26 T cell receptor beta chains from the same sample are listed, as sequenced in a study of type 1 regulatory T cells. These receptors' antigens are unknown. MiXCR, run by TCRdb on the reads, gives a single entry per CDR3 protein. This sample yields about 42,000 distinct CDR3 sequences, of which 10% to 15% are seen a single time; 8% belongs to the top ten. Sequences were obtained from cultured non-Tr1 T cells, either the whole culture or a sorted T cell fraction (not recorded which). The receptor set was obtained from a human donor in good health.

The chain uses TRBV2 and TRBJ2-7; TRBD1 matches at 8 bases. This CDR3 is built from 13 residues. CDR1 is SNHLY, CDR2 FYNNEI, per germline. V lost 7 bases to trimming and J lost 3 bases; unmatched junction nucleotides: 5. The CDR3: CASKRTGYYEQYF. CDR3 in DNA: TGTGCCAGCAAGAGGACAGGGTACTACGAGCAGTACTTC.

This clonotype was picked up many times. The V call is TRBV5-1, the J call TRBJ2-7; D not certain. Germline loops: CDR1 SGHRS, CDR2 YFSETQ. V shed 5 bases and J shed 2 bases, with 5 bases lying between them. The CDR3 contains 11 residues. In DNA form, the CDR3 reads TGCGCCAGCAGACTGACCTACGAGCAGTACTTC. Translating it yields CASRLTYEQYF. Full variable domain (outside the CDR3, taken from reference TRBV5-1 and TRBJ2-7): KAGVTQTPRYLIKTRGQQVTLSCSPISGHRSVSWYQQTPGQGLQFLFEYFSETQRNKGNFPGRFSGRQFSNSRSEMNVSTLELGDSALYLCASRLTYEQYFGPGTRLTVT.

This clonotype has ten or more counts. The chain couples TRBV5-1 to TRBJ2-3; 13 bases agree with TRBD2. Germline-derived CDR1 and CDR2 are SGHRS and YFSETQ. The CDR3 is 18 amino acids. Trimming at V came to 4 bases and at J to 3 bases, leaving 11 bases not matched to a gene. Written as DNA, the CDR3 is TGCGCCAGCAGCCGAACCGGGACTAGCGGGAAGGGAACAGATACGCAGTATTTT. It yields the protein CASSRTGTSGKGTDTQYF.

In its sample, this clonotype was seen many times. The gene calls are TRBV28 and TRBJ1-4; D might be TRBD1 (5 bases). This CDR3 has 12 amino acids. Trimming pared 5 bases from V and 12 bases from J, leaving 13 bases between. Germline loops: CDR1 MDHEN, CDR2 SYDVKM. CDR3: CASSPPGGELFF. The DNA of the CDR3 is TGTGCCAGCAGTCCCCCCGGGGGGGAACTGTTTTTT. Combining the CDR3 with reference TRBV28 and TRBJ1-4 gives the whole variable domain DVKVTQSSRYLVKRTGEKVFLECVQDMDHENMFWYRQDPGLGLRLIYFSYDVKMKEKGDIPEGYSVSREKKERFSLILESASTNQTSMYLCASSPPGGELFFGSGTQLSVL.

This clonotype was detected a few times. The chain is built from TRBV30 and TRBJ1-1; D is unclear. The CDR3 contains 13 residues. Germline assignment: CDR1 GTSNPN and CDR2 SVGIG (reference sequence). Trimming shortened V by 3 bases and J by 3 bases, and 11 bases separated the two germline ends. In nucleotides, the CDR3 is TGTGCCTGGAGCCGGCAGACTGACACTGAAGCTTTCTTT. Protein: CAWSRQTDTEAFF.

The chain is built from TRBV7-2 and TRBJ2-1, with D perhaps assigned TRBD1 or TRBD2 (5 bases each). V dropped 5 bases and J dropped 3 bases, with 11 bases sitting between them. CDR1 is SGHTA and CDR2 is FQGNSA in the germline V gene. CDR3 length: 14 amino acids. The CDR3 DNA follows: TGTGCCAGCAGCCCCGGGACCGGCTACAATGAGCAGTTCTTC. It specifies CASSPGTGYNEQFF. Full variable domain (rest looked up from reference TRBV7-2 and TRBJ2-1): GAGVSQSPSNKVTEKGKDVELRCDPISGHTALYWYRQSLGQGLEFLIYFQGNSAPDKSGLPSDRFSAERTGGSVSTLTIQRTQQEDSAVYLCASSPGTGYNEQFFGPGTRLTVL.

J is TRBJ2-3 and V is TRBV20-1; no clear D gene. CDR1 is DFQATT, CDR2 SNEGSKA, per germline (reference sequence). CDR3 size: 11 residues. The ends were cut back, 4 bases at V and 1 base at J, with 3 bases in the middle. The CDR3 reads CSAIGTDTQYF. As DNA, the CDR3 is TGCAGTGCTATAGGCACAGATACGCAGTATTTT.

This clonotype showed up many times. This chain uses TRBV24-1 with TRBJ2-2; D is possibly TRBD1 (6 bases). With 2 bases removed from V and 6 bases from J, the gap between germline ends came to 12 bases. Germline assignment: CDR1 KGHDR and CDR2 SFDVKD. The CDR3 contains 15 residues. This CDR3 is CATSDSVNRAGELFF. CDR3 coding DNA: TGTGCCACCAGTGATTCTGTAAACAGGGCCGGGGAGCTGTTTTTT.

This clonotype turned up a few times. V is TRBV5-4 and J is TRBJ1-2; no definite D call. This CDR3 region has 13 residues. Between the trimmed V and J ends, which lost 2 bases and 6 bases, there was a span of 11 bases. CDR1 is SGHNT and CDR2 is YYREEE in the germline V gene (reference sequence). The CDR3 region is CASSLWGSHGYTF. CDR3 nucleotides: TGTGCCAGCAGCTTATGGGGTAGTCATGGCTACACCTTC.

This clonotype was seen many times. The chain has TRBV20-1 and TRBJ2-3; 10 nucleotides line up with TRBD2. The CDR3 has 18 amino acids. From germline, CDR1 is DFQATT and CDR2 SNEGSKA (reference sequence). Trimming took 0 bases from V and 2 from J; bases not matched to a gene: 11. The CDR3 sequence is CSARDLATSGSPTDTQYF. The CDR3 coding sequence is TGCAGTGCTAGAGATCTGGCGACTAGCGGGTCGCCCACAGATACGCAGTATTTT.

V usage is TRBV28 and J usage is TRBJ2-1; unclear D gene. Trimming took off 4 bases at V and 6 bases at J, with 4 bases between the two ends. Germline V CDR1 and CDR2: MDHEN, SYDVKM. The CDR3 runs to 11 residues. Written as DNA, the CDR3 is TGTGCCAGCAGTTCCCCCAATGAGCAGTTCTTC. Amino acid sequence: CASSSPNEQFF.

To note about this clonotype: A read error is possible here, since a much larger clone lies one base away. The rearrangement uses TRBV10-3 and TRBJ2-1, with D possibly TRBD1 on 5 matching bases. Germline CDR1 is ENHRY and CDR2 is SYGVKD. This CDR3 has 13 residues. CDR3 region: CAISERKDNGQFF. DNA of the CDR3: TGTGCCATCAGTGAGAGGAAGGACAATGGGCAGTTCTTC.

The table lists this clonotype with many counts. This chain joins TRBV6-1 and TRBJ2-7; D might be TRBD1 or TRBD2, each matching 5 bases. V was trimmed by 6 bases and J by 5 bases, leaving 11 bases between them. This CDR3 is 12 amino acids long. Germline lookup yields CDR1 MNHNS and CDR2 SASEGT. The CDR3 nucleotides are TGTGCCAGCAGCCCCGTGGGGGACGAGCAGTACTTC. This sequence encodes CASSPVGDEQYF.

This clonotype was found many times. V usage is TRBV5-1 and J usage is TRBJ2-2; 7 nucleotides agree with TRBD1. There are 16 residues in the CDR3. Germline V lookup: CDR1 SGHRS, CDR2 YFSETQ. Trimming cost V 2 bases and J 0 bases; bases outside gene matches: 4. The DNA of the CDR3 is TGCGCCAGCAGCTTAAGGGGGCGAACGAACACCGGGGAGCTGTTTTTT. Its translation is CASSLRGRTNTGELFF.

This chain links TRBV20-1 with TRBJ2-1; D possibly corresponds to TRBD2 (6 bases). Trimming cost V 5 bases and J 4 bases, with 15 bases left between them. This CDR3 is 14 amino acids long. CDR1 is DFQATT and CDR2 is SNEGSKA in the germline V gene (reference sequence). In DNA form, the CDR3 reads TGCAGTGCTCGGACGGGGGTCTTTTACAATGAGCAGTTCTTC. Its protein product is CSARTGVFYNEQFF.

This clonotype was seen a handful of times. This chain joins TRBV5-1 and TRBJ2-3, with D possibly being TRBD2 (6 bases). The germline gives CDR1 SGHRS, CDR2 YFSETQ. Trimming took 0 bases from V and 5 from J, leaving 10 bases between them. The CDR3 is 14 residues long. The CDR3 is CASSLAGEVDTQYF. CDR3 coding DNA: TGCGCCAGCAGCTTGGCGGGAGAGGTAGATACGCAGTATTTT.

V is TRBV7-9 and J is TRBJ2-3; TRBD1 might be the D (6 bases). The ends were cut back, 0 bases at V and 2 bases at J, with 9 bases in the middle. Per the germline V gene, CDR1 is SEHNR and CDR2 is FQNEAQ (reference sequence). This CDR3 comprises 15 residues. The CDR3 is CASSLAGAPTDTQYF. CDR3 nucleotides: TGTGCCAGCAGCTTAGCGGGGGCCCCCACAGATACGCAGTATTTT.

About this clonotype: Relative to the germline gene, one junction end is altered; a read error may explain this. V and J are TRBV20-1 and TRBJ2-7; 7 bases align to TRBD1. The CDR3 has 14 residues. The germline V gene encodes CDR1 DFQATT and CDR2 SNEGSKA (reference sequence). The CDR3 is CSARDRVNSYEQYF. As DNA, the CDR3 is TGCAGTGCGAGAGACAGGGTAAACTCCTACGAGCAGTACTTC.

This clonotype was counted only a few times. The chain combines TRBV29-1 with TRBJ2-3; TRBD2 might be the D (5 bases). Trimming pared 6 bases from V and 1 base from J, leaving 14 bases between. The germline gives CDR1 SQVTM, CDR2 ANQGSEA. This CDR3 is 14 amino acids long. The CDR3 bases are TGCAGCGTCAGAATTAGCGAGGGCACAGATACGCAGTATTTT. Encoded protein: CSVRISEGTDTQYF.

The gene calls are TRBV20-1 and TRBJ2-1, with 7 bases matching TRBD2. Germline trimming cut 0 bases from V and 9 bases from J; bases unmatched to any gene: 14. This CDR3 has 16 amino acids. Germline CDR1 is DFQATT and CDR2 is SNEGSKA (reference sequence). The CDR3 sequence is CSARDLAEKQEGEQFF. CDR3 sequence (DNA): TGCAGTGCTAGAGATCTAGCGGAAAAACAGGAGGGTGAGCAGTTCTTC.

Remarks on this clonotype: This likely reflects a read error, since a far larger clone is one base away. Here the CDR3 omits its conserved ending phenylalanine or tryptophan, so a read error is the likely source. The rearrangement joins TRBV14 to TRBJ2-1, with 8 bases fitting TRBD2. Trimming cost V 6 bases and J 4 bases; bases outside gene matches: 11. Germline V gene lookup returns CDR1 SGHDN and CDR2 FVKESK. The CDR3 covers 16 residues. The DNA for the CDR3 is TGTGCCAGCAGACCGAAATCGACTAGCGTATACAATGAGCAGTTCCTC. Translating gives CASRPKSTSVYNEQFL.

This clonotype was counted many times. This chain links TRBV9 with TRBJ2-6, with D maybe TRBD2 (6 bases). Trimming removed 7 bases at V and 4 bases at J, with 24 bases between. Per germline, CDR1 SGDLS and CDR2 YYNGEE. The CDR3 contains 18 residues. The CDR3 nucleotides read TGTGCCAGCGCTCGGGAGCCGGCCTTGACGCTCGGGGCCAACGTCCTGACTTTC. Amino acids: CASAREPALTLGANVLTF.

This clonotype occurred many times. The chain couples TRBV7-9 to TRBJ2-7; 8 bases line up with TRBD1. V lost 3 bases to trimming and J lost 5 bases; unmatched junction nucleotides: 0. The CDR3 loop spans 12 amino acids. The germline V gene has CDR1 SEHNR and CDR2 FQNEAQ (reference sequence). CDR3 in DNA: TGTGCCAGCAGCTTGACAGGGGACGAGCAGTACTTC. It is translated as CASSLTGDEQYF.

This clonotype was found many times. The chain combines TRBV29-1 with TRBJ2-5; D uncertain. This CDR3 comprises 10 residues. V dropped 7 bases and J dropped 5 bases, with 8 bases sitting between them. Germline V lookup: CDR1 SQVTM, CDR2 ANQGSEA. The CDR3 protein is CSGGTETQYF. The CDR3 DNA reads TGCAGCGGAGGTACCGAGACCCAGTACTTC.

This clonotype has at least ten counts. The chain links TRBV29-1 to TRBJ2-1; D gene unclear. The CDR3 is made up of 12 amino acids. Per germline, CDR1 SQVTM and CDR2 ANQGSEA. The V gene lost 7 bases and the J gene lost 7 bases, with 14 bases spanning the gap. DNA for the CDR3: TGCAGCGCGGACCGAGTACGGAATGAGCAGTTCTTC. Translation gives CSADRVRNEQFF.

This clonotype was observed many times. V usage is TRBV7-9 and J usage is TRBJ2-4; perhaps TRBD2 as D (7 bases). The CDR3 is 15 amino acids. Trimming took off 5 bases at V and 0 bases at J, with 11 bases between the two ends. Per germline, CDR1 SEHNR and CDR2 FQNEAQ (reference sequence). The CDR3 is CASSQGGGAKNIQYF. In DNA, the CDR3 is TGTGCCAGCAGCCAAGGGGGGGGAGCCAAAAACATTCAGTACTTC.